This T cell receptor beta chain stems from a study of blood T cell repertoires in COVID-19. The sample holds a few counts of this clone. How the authors handled the data: By means of reference gene primer amplification, nucleated cell counts were estimated. Sequencing used immunoSEQ multiplex PCR; TCRdb keeps in-frame clones, though not all of them. Clone size and the V and J calls come from that table; the DNA yielded D and trimming. The sample records tens of thousands of clones, around 86% being singletons. The V gene end was trimmed by 0 bases and the J gene end by 5 bases; junction bases not matched to a gene: 8. The germline V gene encodes CDR1 ENHRY and CDR2 SYGVKD. This CDR3 is built from 17 residues.

This receptor was identified in a man aged 55 to 69 with active COVID-19. Specimen: peripheral blood. The J gene is TRBJ2-5, the V gene TRBV10-3, with 11 bases matching TRBD2. The CDR3 DNA is TGTGCCATCAGTGAGTCCTCTAGCGGGAGGAAGGGCGAGACCCAGTACTTC. This translates into CAISESSSGRKGETQYF.